This TCR beta chain was captured in a study of blood T cells in healthy people across ages. Combining a sample-barcoded 5' primer with a J-beta primer mix, a second PCR ran for 7 to 11 cycles. Via MiXCR, TCRdb re-called the 5' RACE reads, giving one row per CDR3 protein. The sample contains about 970,000 distinct CDR3 sequences, approximately 50% of which appear only once. Germline loops: CDR1 SGHAT, CDR2 FQNNGV. The V gene end was trimmed by 2 bases and the J gene end by 4 bases; junction bases not matched to a gene: 5. This CDR3 is 15 amino acids long. V is TRBV11-2 and J is TRBJ2-1; 7 nucleotides line up with TRBD1. The sequence derives from a woman aged 60-75 years in good health. The sample taken for sequencing was blood. CDR3 loop: CASSLSGTVYNEQFF. CDR3 in DNA: TGTGCCAGCAGCTTATCCGGGACAGTGTACAATGAGCAGTTCTTC.